What follows describes a single T cell receptor beta chain. This specimen comes from a study of low-dose radiotherapy and immunotherapy resistance in tumors. Study in general: cDNA synthesis used a TRAV/TRBV-specific primer set for both chains.

Time point reported: after trial treatment. As for treatment: LDRT plus nivolumab, ipilimumab, low-dose cyclophosphamide and aspirin (RACIN trial). The PCR that amplified TCRs ran for approximately 20 cycles, relying on a constant-region primer and a V-primer adapter. MiXCR, applied by TCRdb to the reads, yields one record per CDR3 protein. In the table there are roughly 48,000 distinct CDR3 sequences, around 33% of which are singletons. V dropped 0 bases and J dropped 6 bases, with 19 bases sitting between them. This CDR3 spans 16 amino acids. CDR1 is SGHDT, CDR2 YYEEEE, per germline. Sequenced material: PBMCs, taken after low-dose radiotherapy plus immunotherapy. This sequence originates from a male donor with rectosigmoid adenocarcinoma. The chain uses TRBV5-6 and TRBJ2-7; D not resolved. The CDR3 is CASSLVGLAGFGEQYF. CDR3 sequence (DNA): TGTGCCAGCAGCTTGGTCGGTCTGGCTGGGTTCGGCGAGCAGTACTTC.